This entry concerns a single T cell receptor (beta chain). Its specific antigen is unknown. No qualities accompany the bases; no much larger clone lies one base away. This entry belongs to a study of cytomegalovirus exposure and HLA in healthy donors (dated 2017 in TCRdb). About the full investigation: An earlier analysis of 587 of the donors reported over 250 Gb of sequence data and some 110 million unique TCR beta sequences obtained from some 170 million T cells. An early release that covered approximately 600 HLA-typed donors contained approximately 290 gigabases of sequencing data and around 85 million unique TCR sequences. Of the 300 to 400 genotyped donors, over 70% fell in the genetic ancestry cluster associated with self-reported Caucasian donors. The aim of the study was to test whether cataloging public T cell receptors could identify signatures of past pathogen exposure. Using immunosequencing, the study profiled T cell repertoires from some 670 subjects and related those repertoires to cytomegalovirus serostatus. Besides the first cohort of roughly 700 subjects, a separate validation cohort made up of 90 to 150 different subjects was used. High-throughput TCR immunosequencing, statistical association of individual TCRs with disease status, and machine learning were combined to predict cytomegalovirus infection status. To study patterns of TCR occurrence, a later analysis re-analyzed previously published TCR beta repertoires from hundreds of donors and added high-resolution HLA genotyping. Rather than using new phenotypic data, the later analysis identified candidate immune exposures from TCR beta sequences and from how often those sequences occurred across donors. An earlier analysis of approximately 630 of the donors applied high-throughput TCR beta sequencing to assess whether each TCR beta V gene segment acted as functional or pseudogenic. Donor age, sex, ethnicity and CMV serostatus were collected together with the repertoire data. A later genetic analysis took genome-wide SNP genotypes for about 65% of the roughly 670 donors and used that subset as a discovery cohort. All discovery cohort repertoires had been generated on a single sequencing platform. Both class I and class II loci were covered by HLA typing, at four-digit resolution. Typing coverage differed by locus: A, B, C, DRB1 and DQB1 were typed in about 629-640 donors, DQA1 in about 510, DPA1 in approximately 610, and DPB1 in approximately 450. A handful of DR-DQ haplotypes were handled as single units for association and clustering because linkage in the cohort was strong. Among 300 to 500 genotyped donors of the cohort, an average of approximately 240,000 unique TCR beta nucleotide sequences was sequenced per donor, of which 15% to 20% were non-productive. Points the paper makes about the study in general: The classifier was reported to diagnose cytomegalovirus status with high specificity and sensitivity in both the original cohort and the validation cohort. Correlated functional status among segregating V segments might reflect linkage disequilibrium, but an unknown experimental factor could not be ruled out. In a later analysis, the rate of TCR association differed among HLA loci, with DRB1 alleles having the most associated TCRs and HLA-C alleles having the fewest. According to a later analysis, most CMV-associated TCR beta chains appeared to be HLA-restricted, and the HLA associations seemed to be driven largely by CMV exposure. In a later analysis, HLA-associated TCR beta chains were found to be more clonally expanded and to have lower generation probabilities than equally common non-associated chains. Because HLA typing was missing for some donors at each locus, association tests included only the typed subset. The sequencing pipeline was judged likely to have produced a cluster of highly shared sequence variants as a technical artifact. A later analysis reported that several top co-occurrence clusters appeared linked to parvovirus B19, influenza, CMV and Epstein-Barr virus. Because counts were too low, under 20 rarely observed V segments, including chromosome 9 orphons, were left out of the earlier analysis of about 500 of the donors. A later genetic analysis reported fewer N-insertions in productive TCRs among donors in an Asian-associated ancestry cluster than the roughly 700-donor mean. Sequencing depth was assumed to be roughly uniform across donors in the presence/absence analyses, though that assumption may not hold. An association between a missense DCLRE1C variant and V-gene and J-gene trimming of TCR beta chains was found in a later genetic analysis and replicated in an independent cohort. In the study, about 150 TCR beta chains were listed as associated with cytomegalovirus. Across donors, most TCR sequences were observed very rarely, whereas some public TCRs were present in many individuals. Immune exposure information for the cohort was limited to CMV serostatus. Because the 87-base-pair reads could not distinguish some IMGT-functional V segments, including TRBV6-2 and TRBV6-3, those segments were excluded. In a later analysis, 16,951 TCR beta sequences were associated with specific HLA alleles at a false discovery rate of 0.05. A few of the identified cytomegalovirus-associated TCR beta chains were confirmed in vitro to be specific for cytomegalovirus antigens. It was suggested by the authors that the approach could potentially be generalized to other disease states and immunological phenotypes. When HLA alleles, especially DR and DQ, strongly co-occurred, attributing TCR associations to individual alleles was difficult. In an earlier analysis of 450 to 750 of the donors, most TCR beta V segments appeared in productive rearrangements about 90% or about 30% of the time, broadly matching IMGT annotations. A further reported finding was that TCR beta sequences accurately predicted the HLA-A and HLA-B alleles for most subjects in the first cohort. The cohort was sequenced for TCR beta chains only, and without alpha or paired-chain data the features that could be detected were limited.

Libraries were made using the immunoSEQ multiplex PCR assay. For the multiplex PCR, a mixture combining 60 forward primers for TCR Vbeta segments and 13 reverse primers for TCR Jbeta segments was used. Amplification of the CDR3 region of rearranged TCR beta genes was performed with a multiplex PCR assay on genomic DNA. The amplified TCR beta libraries were sequenced on the Illumina HiSeq System as 87-base-pair reads. In the authors' own workflow: A later analysis tallied roughly 78 million unique TCR beta chains across the approximately 670 repertoires, and about 10 million of those chains were shared by two or more donors. Raw reads were error-corrected and collapsed into unique sequences by a nearest-neighbor algorithm in which closely related sequences were merged to remove PCR and sequencing errors. V, D and J gene segments were assigned by aligning CDR3 sequences to IMGT reference sequences. For a sequence to be retained, a match of at least six nucleotides was required to both a V gene segment and a J gene segment. Rearrangements were called productive when the CDR3 lacked stop codons and stayed in frame with V and J; all others were non-productive. Following IMGT convention, CDR3 was defined as the stretch from the second conserved V-encoded cysteine to the conserved J-encoded phenylalanine. The earlier analysis of about 570 of the donors excluded any sequence lacking an unambiguous match to a single V gene segment. In an earlier analysis of 587 of the donors, a V segment was called functional when productive rearrangements were above 56.7%, and segregating when the standard deviation between donors exceeded 5%. A statistical classification framework was built to diagnose cytomegalovirus status from the catalog of TCR beta chain sequences. A later analysis assigned V and J genes by comparing TCR nucleotide sequences with IMGT/GENE-DB human TR gene sequences. Using the TCRdist pipeline, a later analysis assigned CDR3 sequences along with most-parsimonious VDJ recombination scenarios. In a later analysis, every TCR beta chain was defined by the combination of its CDR3 amino acid sequence and its V-gene family, and reads without a unique V-gene family were dropped. In a later analysis, approximately 590 highly shared, low-generation-probability nucleotide sequences were removed to address suspected cross-contamination and a sequencing artifact. For each public chain, a later analysis derived a clonal expansion index from normalized ranks of inferred template counts within each repertoire. A later analysis computed generation probabilities with a VDJ recombination model fitted to out-of-frame rearrangements, and checked the results against IGoR. In a later analysis, TCR-TCR, TCR-HLA and TCR-CMV co-occurrence was scored with hypergeometric tests, and a repertoire-size bias correction was applied to TCR pairs. In a later analysis, false discovery rates were estimated by permuting HLA or CMV assignments 20 times. In a later analysis, co-occurring TCRs were grouped using DBSCAN, with TCRdist sequence similarity added in when clustering inside HLA-allele-positive subsets. Repertoires with fewer than 30,000 or more than 120,000 public chains were left out of co-occurrence clustering, as were a few repertoires with anomalous nucleotide sharing. The immuneACCESS repertoire file appears here via TCRdb, limited to in-frame rearrangements. These files lack a portion of the clones; in checked studies, under half of the deficit traces to unresolved V genes, and the cause of the others is not known. For V, J and clone size, that table is used; D and trimming come from the DNA. This sample has around 160,000 clones in its table, and around 83% of those were observed once. 8.5% of the sample is taken by the ten largest.

The cohort comprised around 700 healthy bone marrow donors. Cohort members were all nominally healthy when sampled, although unrecorded immune exposures were likely present. The donor was CMV seropositive and was included in the group of around 300 seropositive cohort members. Every donor gave a peripheral blood sample, and the peripheral blood mononuclear cells from that sample were used for TCR beta sequencing. The Qiagen DNeasy Blood Extraction Kit was used to extract genomic DNA from the blood cell samples. V drops 2 bases and J drops 9 bases, leaving 12 bases in between. The CDR3 covers 13 residues, taking in both the cysteine and the phenylalanine. Left in the record is the CDR3 DNA by itself, 39 bases read in frame from the first base. The germline V gene yields SGHRS for CDR1 and YFSETQ for CDR2.

The sequencing sample was made of PBMCs. Recombination linked TRBV5-1 to TRBJ2-1; TRBD1 is possibly the D segment (5 matching bases). The receptor comes from a male donor in good health and CMV-seropositive. At the DNA level, the sequence is TGCGCCAGCAGCTTAGAGACAGCAGGTGAGCAGTTCTTC. It codes for CASSLETAGEQFF.